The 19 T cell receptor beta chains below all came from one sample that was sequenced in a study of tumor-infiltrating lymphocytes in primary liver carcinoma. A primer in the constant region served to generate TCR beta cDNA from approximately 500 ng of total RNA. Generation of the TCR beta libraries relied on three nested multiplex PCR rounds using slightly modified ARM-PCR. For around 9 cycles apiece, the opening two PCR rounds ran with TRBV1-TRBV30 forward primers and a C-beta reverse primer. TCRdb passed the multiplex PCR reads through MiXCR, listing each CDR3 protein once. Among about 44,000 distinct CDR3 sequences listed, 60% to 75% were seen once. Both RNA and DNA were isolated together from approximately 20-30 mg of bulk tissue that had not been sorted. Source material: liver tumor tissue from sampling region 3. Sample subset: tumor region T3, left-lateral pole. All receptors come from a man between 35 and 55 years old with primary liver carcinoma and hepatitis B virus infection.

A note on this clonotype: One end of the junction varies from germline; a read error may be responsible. The CDR3 DNA is TGTGCCCGCAGCTTGGACATCGGACTAGCCATGGATGAGCAGTTCTTC. It translates to CARSLDIGLAMDEQFF. The chain employs TRBV11-2 and TRBJ2-1; 8 bases align to TRBD2. The CDR3 is 16 residues long. Germline lookup yields CDR1 SGHAT and CDR2 FQNNGV.

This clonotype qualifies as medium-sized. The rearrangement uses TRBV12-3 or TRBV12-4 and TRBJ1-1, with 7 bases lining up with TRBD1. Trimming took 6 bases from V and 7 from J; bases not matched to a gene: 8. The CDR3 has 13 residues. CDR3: CASSRGTSYEAFF. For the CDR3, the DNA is TGTGCCAGCAGCAGGGGGACGTCTTATGAAGCTTTCTTT.

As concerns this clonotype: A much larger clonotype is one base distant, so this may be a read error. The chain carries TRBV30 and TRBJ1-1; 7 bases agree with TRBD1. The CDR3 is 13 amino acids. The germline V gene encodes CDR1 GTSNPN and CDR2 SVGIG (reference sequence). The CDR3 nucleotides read TGTGCCTGGTCTTGGACAGGAGACACTGAAGTTTTCTTT. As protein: CAWSWTGDTEVFF.

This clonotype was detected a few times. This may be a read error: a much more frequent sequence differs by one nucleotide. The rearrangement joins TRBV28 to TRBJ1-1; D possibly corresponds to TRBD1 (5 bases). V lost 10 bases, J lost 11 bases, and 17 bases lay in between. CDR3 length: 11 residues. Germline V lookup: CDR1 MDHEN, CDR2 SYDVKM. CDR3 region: CANSRDRVAFF. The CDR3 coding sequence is TGTGCCAACAGCCGGGACCGCGTGGCTTTCTTT.

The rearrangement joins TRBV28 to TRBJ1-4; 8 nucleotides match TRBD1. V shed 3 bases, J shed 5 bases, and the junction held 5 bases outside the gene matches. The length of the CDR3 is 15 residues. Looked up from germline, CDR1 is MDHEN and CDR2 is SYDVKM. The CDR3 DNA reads TGTGCCAGCAGTTTCTCGACAGGGGAGAATGAAAAACTGTTTTTT. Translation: CASSFSTGENEKLFF.

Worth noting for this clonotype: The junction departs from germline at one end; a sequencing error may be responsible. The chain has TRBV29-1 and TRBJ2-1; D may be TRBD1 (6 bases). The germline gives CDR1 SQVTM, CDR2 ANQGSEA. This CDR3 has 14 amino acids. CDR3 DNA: TGCAACGGATTGCCGGGACAAGGGGTGGATAAGCATTTCTTC. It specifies CNGLPGQGVDKHFF.

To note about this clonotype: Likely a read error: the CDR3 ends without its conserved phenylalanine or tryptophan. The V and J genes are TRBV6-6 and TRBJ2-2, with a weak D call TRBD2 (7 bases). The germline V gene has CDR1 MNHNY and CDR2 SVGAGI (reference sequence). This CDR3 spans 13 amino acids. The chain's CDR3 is CASSYPGGGGLFC. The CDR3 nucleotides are TGCGCCAGCAGTTACCCGGGGGGCGGGGGGCTGTTTTGT.

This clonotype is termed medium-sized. CDR3 nucleotides: TGTGCCAGCAGCTTAGGTTTGGTCCAAGAGACCCAGTACTTC. As protein: CASSLGLVQETQYF. The genes are TRBV11-2 and TRBJ2-5; no clear D. The CDR3 totals 14 residues. Between the trimmed V and J ends, which lost 1 base and 1 base, there was a span of 7 bases. Germline V gives CDR1 SGHAT, CDR2 FQNNGV.

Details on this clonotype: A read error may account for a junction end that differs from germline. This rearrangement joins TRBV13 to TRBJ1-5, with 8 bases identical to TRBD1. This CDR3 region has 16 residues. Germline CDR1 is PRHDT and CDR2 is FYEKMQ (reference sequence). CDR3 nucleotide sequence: TGTGCCAGCAGCTTAAGAGGACAGGGCGGCGAAAGGCCCCACCATTTT. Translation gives CASSLRGQGGERPHHF.

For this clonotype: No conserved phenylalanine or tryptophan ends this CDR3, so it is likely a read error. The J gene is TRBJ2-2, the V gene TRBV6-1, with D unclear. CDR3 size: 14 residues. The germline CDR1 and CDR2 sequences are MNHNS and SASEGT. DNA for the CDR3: TGTACCAGCAGTACCCTCGGCACAGCCGGGGAGCTGTTTTTA. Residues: CTSSTLGTAGELFL.

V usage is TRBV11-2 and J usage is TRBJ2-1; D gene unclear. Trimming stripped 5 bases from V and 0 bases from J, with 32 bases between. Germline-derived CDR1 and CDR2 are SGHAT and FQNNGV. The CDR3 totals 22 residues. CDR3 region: CASSLSYWGPVNQVRSYNEQFF. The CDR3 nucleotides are TGTGCCAGCAGCCTCTCCTACTGGGGTCCCGTGAACCAGGTTCGCTCCTACAATGAGCAGTTCTTC. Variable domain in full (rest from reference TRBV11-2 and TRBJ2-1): EAGVAQSPRYKIIEKRQSVAFWCNPISGHATLYWYQQILGQGPKLLIQFQNNGVVDDSQLPKDRFSAERLKGVDSTLKIQPAKLEDSAVYLCASSLSYWGPVNQVRSYNEQFFGPGTRLTVL.

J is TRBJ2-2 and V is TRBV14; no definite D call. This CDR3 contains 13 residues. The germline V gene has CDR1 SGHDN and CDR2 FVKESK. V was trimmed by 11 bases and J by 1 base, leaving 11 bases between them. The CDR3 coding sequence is TGTGCCGGCGGCCCTTTGAACACCGGGGAGCTGTTTTTT. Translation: CAGGPLNTGELFF.

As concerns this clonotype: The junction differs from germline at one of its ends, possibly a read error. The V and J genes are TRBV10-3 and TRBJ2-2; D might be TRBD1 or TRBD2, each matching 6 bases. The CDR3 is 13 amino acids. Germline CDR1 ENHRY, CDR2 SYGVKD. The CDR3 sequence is CAIQQGDTGGLFF. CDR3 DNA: TGTGCCATTCAACAGGGAGACACCGGGGGGCTGTTTTTT.

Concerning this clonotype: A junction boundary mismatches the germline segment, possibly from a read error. The CDR3 DNA sequence: TGCGCCAACAGCTTGATATTTGGAGGGACGGTGAACACCGGGGAGCTGTTTTTT. Encoded protein: CANSLIFGGTVNTGELFF. This chain links TRBV5-1 with TRBJ2-2; TRBD2 might be the D (6 bases). CDR3 length: 18 residues. CDR1 and CDR2 from the germline V gene are SGHRS and YFSETQ. Full variable domain (outside the CDR3, taken from reference TRBV5-1 and TRBJ2-2): KAGVTQTPRYLIKTRGQQVTLSCSPISGHRSVSWYQQTPGQGLQFLFEYFSETQRNKGNFPGRFSGRQFSNSRSEMNVSTLELGDSALYLCANSLIFGGTVNTGELFFGEGSRLTVL.

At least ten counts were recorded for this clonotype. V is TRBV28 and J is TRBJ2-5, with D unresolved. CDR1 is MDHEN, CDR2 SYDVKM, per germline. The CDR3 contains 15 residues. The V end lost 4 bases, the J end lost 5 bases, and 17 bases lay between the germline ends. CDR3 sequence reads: CASSSRSAAGETQYF. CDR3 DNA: TGTGCCAGCAGTTCGAGGAGTGCAGCTGGTGAGACCCAGTACTTC.

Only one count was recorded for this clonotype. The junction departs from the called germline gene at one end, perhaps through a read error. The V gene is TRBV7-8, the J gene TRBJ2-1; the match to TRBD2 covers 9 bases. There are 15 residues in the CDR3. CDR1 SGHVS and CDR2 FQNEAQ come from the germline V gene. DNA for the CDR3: TGTACCAGCACCAAAAGAGGACTAGCGAACAATGAGCAGTTCTTC. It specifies CTSTKRGLANNEQFF.

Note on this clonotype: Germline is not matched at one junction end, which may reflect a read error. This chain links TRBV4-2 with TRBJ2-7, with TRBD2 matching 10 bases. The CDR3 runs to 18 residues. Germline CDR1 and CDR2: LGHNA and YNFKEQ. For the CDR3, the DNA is TGTGCCAGCACCCAAGAGGTCGCGAGCGGGAGGGTGCCCTACGAGCAGTACTTC. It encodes CASTQEVASGRVPYEQYF.

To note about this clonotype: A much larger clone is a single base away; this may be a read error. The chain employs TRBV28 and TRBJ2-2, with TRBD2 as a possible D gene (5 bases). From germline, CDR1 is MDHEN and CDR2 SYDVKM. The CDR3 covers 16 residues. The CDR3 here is CASSPHGLPNTGELLF. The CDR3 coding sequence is TGTGCCAGCAGTCCACATGGGCTGCCGAACACCGGGGAGCTGCTTTTT.

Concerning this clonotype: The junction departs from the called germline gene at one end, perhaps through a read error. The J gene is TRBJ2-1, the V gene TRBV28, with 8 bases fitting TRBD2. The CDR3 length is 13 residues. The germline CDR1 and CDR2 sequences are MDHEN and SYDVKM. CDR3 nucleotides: TGTGCCAGCAAAGAAGCGGGGGACAATGAGCGGATCTTC. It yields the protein CASKEAGDNERIF. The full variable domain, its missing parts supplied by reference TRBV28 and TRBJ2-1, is DVKVTQSSRYLVKRTGEKVFLECVQDMDHENMFWYRQDPGLGLRLIYFSYDVKMKEKGDIPEGYSVSREKKERFSLILESASTNQTSMYLCASKEAGDNERIFGPGTRLTVL.